The 10 T cell receptor beta chains below all came from one sample that was sequenced in a study of control samples from healthy donors and cancer patients (dated by TCRdb to about 2020). Libraries were prepared through the immunoSEQ multiplex PCR assay. TCRdb mirrors the immuneACCESS table, restricted to in-frame sequences. Some clones are absent from its copies; in checked studies, under half trace to an unresolved V gene, and the reason for the others is unknown. For this sample there are roughly 80,000 clones; over 75% appear just once. The ten largest clonotypes hold around 5.7% of the sample. Source material: blood. The receptors shown here come from a woman between 50 and 59 years old in good health.

This chain uses TRBV4-1 with TRBJ1-2; D is ambiguous. Germline V CDR1 and CDR2: MGHRA, YSYEKL. The CDR3 extends over 14 amino acids. Trimming stripped 0 bases from V and 7 bases from J, with 12 bases between. CDR3 sequence: CASSQDMGALGYTF. The DNA for the CDR3 is TGCGCCAGCAGCCAAGATATGGGCGCACTTGGCTACACCTTC.

This clone came up a few times. The chain joins TRBV15 to TRBJ1-2, with D perhaps TRBD1 (5 bases). Trimming pared 6 bases from V and 6 bases from J, leaving 14 bases between. The CDR3 covers 13 residues. Per germline, CDR1 LNHNV and CDR2 YYDKDF (reference sequence). CDR3 sequence: CATSSRGGDGYTF. The CDR3 region has the DNA TGTGCCACCAGTAGTAGGGGAGGTGATGGCTACACCTTC.

The chain employs TRBV29-1 and TRBJ1-2, with D possibly matching TRBD1 (6 bases). Trimming took 3 bases from V and 4 from J, leaving 9 bases between them. Germline assignment: CDR1 SQVTM and CDR2 ANQGSEA. This CDR3 is built from 12 residues. In DNA, the CDR3 is TGCAGCGTTGAGCGGGGGCCCTATGGCTACACCTTC. Its translation is CSVERGPYGYTF.

This clone was detected only once. This chain links TRBV7-2 with TRBJ2-4; D unclear. V lost 7 bases to trimming and J lost 6 bases, with 13 bases between them. This CDR3 is 13 amino acids long. The germline V gene has CDR1 SGHTA and CDR2 FQGNSA. CDR3 bases: TGTGCCAGCAACGAGGTGGGCCTAAACATTCAGTACTTC. Protein product: CASNEVGLNIQYF.

CDR3 region: CASSVTTGGNSPLHF. The CDR3 DNA reads TGTGCCAGCAGTGTAACCACAGGGGGGAATTCACCCCTCCACTTT. The chain couples TRBV2 to TRBJ1-6, with 8 positions matching TRBD1. The length of the CDR3 is 15 residues. J gave up 7 bases and V 4 bases, and 6 bases lay outside the gene matches. Germline-derived CDR1 and CDR2 are SNHLY and FYNNEI. The whole variable domain, filled in from reference TRBV2 and TRBJ1-6, reads EPEVTQTPSHQVTQMGQEVILRCVPISNHLYFYWYRQILGQKVEFLVSFYNNEISEKSEIFDDQFSVERPDGSNFTLKIRSTKLEDSAMYFCASSVTTGGNSPLHFGNGTRLTVT.

The table lists this clone with a few counts. This specimen includes other DNA sequences encoding the same CDR3. This CDR3 reads CAWRYSDYNSPLHF. The CDR3 region has the DNA TGTGCCTGGAGGTACAGCGACTATAATTCACCCCTCCACTTT. V gene TRBV30 combines with J gene TRBJ1-6, with no clear D. Per the germline V gene, CDR1 is GTSNPN and CDR2 is SVGIG (reference sequence). The CDR3 loop spans 14 amino acids. Trimming removed 3 bases at V and 3 bases at J, with 9 bases between.

The chain is built from TRBV12-3 or TRBV12-4 and TRBJ1-5; D gene ambiguous. The CDR3 contains 13 residues. Between the trimmed V and J ends, which lost 7 bases and 7 bases, there was a span of 14 bases. CDR3 sequence reads: CASTGSPEQPQHF. As DNA, the CDR3 is TGTGCCAGCACCGGTTCTCCTGAGCAGCCCCAGCATTTT.

The chain is built from TRBV3-1 (or the pseudogene TRBV3-2) and TRBJ1-2, with D tentatively TRBD1 (6 bases). Germline V CDR1 and CDR2: LGHDT, YNNKEL (reference sequence). The CDR3 runs 14 residues. V was pared by 5 bases and J by 5 bases, with 15 bases between. In nucleotides, the CDR3 is TGTGCCAGCAGCTCCACAGGGCCTTCATATGGCTACACCTTC. Amino acid sequence: CASSSTGPSYGYTF.

The rearrangement joins TRBV19 to TRBJ2-7; weak D call: TRBD1 (6 bases). CDR1 is LNHDA, CDR2 SQIVND, per germline (reference sequence). Trimming took off 4 bases at V and 6 bases at J, with 16 bases between the two ends. This CDR3 has 14 amino acids. The CDR3 sequence is CASSKVRGVGEQYF. The CDR3 DNA is TGTGCCAGTAGTAAGGTCAGGGGCGTCGGCGAGCAGTACTTC.

The chain is built from TRBV29-1 and TRBJ2-1; 8 bases are a match to TRBD2. V dropped 3 bases and J dropped 9; count of bases not matched to a gene: 7. The CDR3 sequence is 13 residues long. Germline loops: CDR1 SQVTM, CDR2 ANQGSEA. CDR3 in amino acids: CSVDIGGGREQFF. The CDR3 DNA reads as TGCAGCGTTGACATAGGCGGGGGGCGTGAGCAGTTCTTC.